These T cell receptor beta chains were read from a single sample in a study of identifying expanded T cells in peripheral blood. This table comes from immunoSEQ multiplex PCR, and its TCRdb copy is limited to in-frame clones, with some not included. The repertoire includes tens of thousands of clones, around 88% of them detected once, and 3% to 4% sits in the top ten. The sample taken for sequencing was blood. Source of these receptors: a person aged 18-69 years in good health. The CDR3 runs from the conserved cysteine through the conserved F or W. D genes are given only for firm matches. Clone size appears in some rows only: once, few, many, or a class for an expanded clone.

size | J | V | D | CDR3 | DNA
few | TRBJ1-2 | TRBV6-1 | . | CASSEAETLLYGYTF | TGTGCCAGCAGTGAGGCAGAAACCTTACTTTATGGCTACACCTTC
. | TRBJ2-1 | TRBV5-1 | TRBD2 | CASSLGETSVSYNEQFF | TGCGCCAGCAGCTTGGGAGAAACTAGCGTTTCTTACAATGAGCAGTTCTTC
. | TRBJ2-6 | TRBV4-3 | . | CASSSGFRQSSGANVLTF | TGCGCCAGCAGCTCCGGATTTAGACAGAGCTCTGGGGCCAACGTCCTGACTTTC
once | TRBJ2-1 | TRBV27 | TRBD1 | CASSLSGTGLSYNEQFF | TGTGCCAGCAGCTTATCGGGGACAGGGCTGTCCTACAATGAGCAGTTCTTC
. | TRBJ2-1 | TRBV30 | . | CAWRYFGRSNEQFF | TGTGCCTGGAGATATTTCGGGAGAAGCAATGAGCAGTTCTTC
. | TRBJ1-1 | TRBV18 | . | CASSPPSRGMNTEAFF | TGTGCCAGCTCACCACCGTCTAGAGGGATGAACACTGAAGCTTTCTTT
. | TRBJ1-6 | TRBV5-4 | . | CASSLGGGGPKNNSPLHF | TGTGCCAGCAGCTTGGGGGGCGGGGGCCCTAAGAATAATTCACCCCTCCACTTT
. | TRBJ2-2 | TRBV6-1 | . | CASSEEITGELFF | TGTGCCAGCAGTGAGGAGATCACCGGGGAGCTGTTTTTT
. | TRBJ1-2 | TRBV11-2 | . | CASSSARGPNYGYTF | TGTGCCAGCAGCTCGGCCAGGGGACCTAACTATGGCTACACCTTC
once | TRBJ2-3 | TRBV18 | . | CASSPLAPSTDTQYF | TGTGCCAGCTCCCCGCTAGCGCCTAGCACAGATACGCAGTATTTT
. | TRBJ2-2 | TRBV19 | TRBD1 | CASSRTGGTTGELFF | TGTGCCAGTAGTCGGACAGGGGGCACCACCGGGGAGCTGTTTTTT
. | TRBJ2-1 | TRBV28 | TRBD1 | CASSLRGTGQPYNEQFF | TGTGCCAGCAGTTTAAGAGGGACAGGGCAGCCCTACAATGAGCAGTTCTTC
. | TRBJ2-7 | TRBV5-4 | . | CASSARDAYEQYF | TGTGCCAGCAGCGCCCGGGACGCCTACGAGCAGTACTTC
. | TRBJ1-2 | TRBV4-3 | . | CASSQELPGIYGYTF | TGCGCCAGCAGCCAAGAGTTACCAGGGATCTATGGCTACACCTTC
few | TRBJ2-7 | TRBV9 | . | CASSVGGDLVEQYF | TGTGCCAGCAGCGTAGGAGGCGACTTAGTTGAGCAGTACTTC
. | TRBJ1-4 | TRBV11-2 | . | CASSPGSPREKLFF | TGTGCCAGCAGCCCCGGCTCCCCTCGAGAAAAACTGTTTTTT
. | TRBJ2-7 | TRBV5-4 | TRBD1 | CASSFGQGEYEQYF | TGTGCCAGCAGTTTTGGACAGGGGGAATACGAGCAGTACTTC
. | TRBJ1-2 | TRBV6-4 | . | CASSLAGNGYTF | TGTGCCAGCAGTTTAGCGGGGAATGGCTACACCTTC
once | TRBJ1-1 | TRBV7-2 | . | CASSLEGGGNTEAFF | TGTGCCAGCAGCCTCGAGGGAGGGGGGAACACTGAAGCTTTCTTT
once | TRBJ2-5 | TRBV7-9 | TRBD1 | CATGTGSMETQYF | TGTGCCACCGGGACAGGAAGCATGGAGACCCAGTACTTC
. | TRBJ2-2 | TRBV29-1 | . | CSAGKTGNTGELFF | TGCAGCGCAGGAAAGACAGGGAACACCGGGGAGCTGTTTTTT
. | TRBJ2-1 | TRBV27 | . | CAAGPGEQFF | TGCGCGGCGGGGCCGGGAGAGCAGTTCTTC
. | TRBJ2-1 | TRBV28 | . | CASSFLGGHEQFF | TGTGCCAGCAGTTTTCTAGGTGGACATGAGCAGTTCTTC
. | TRBJ2-7 | TRBV19 | . | CASSPGDYEQYF | TGTGCCAGTAGCCCAGGGGATTACGAGCAGTACTTC
. | TRBJ2-7 | TRBV6-5 | TRBD1 | CASSSPGTGQDEQYF | TGTGCCAGCAGCTCCCCCGGGACAGGGCAGGACGAGCAGTACTTC
. | TRBJ2-3 | TRBV6-1 | . | CASSEIRGRGGTDTQYF | TGTGCCAGCAGTGAAATCCGGGGCAGGGGAGGGACAGATACGCAGTATTTT
once | TRBJ1-1 | TRBV6-1 | TRBD1 | CASRDRGYTEAFF | TGTGCCAGCAGGGACAGGGGGTATACTGAAGCTTTCTTT
. | TRBJ2-6 | TRBV7-9 | TRBD2 | CASSTSGGSGANVLTF | TGTGCCAGCAGTACTAGCGGGGGCTCTGGGGCCAACGTCCTGACTTTC